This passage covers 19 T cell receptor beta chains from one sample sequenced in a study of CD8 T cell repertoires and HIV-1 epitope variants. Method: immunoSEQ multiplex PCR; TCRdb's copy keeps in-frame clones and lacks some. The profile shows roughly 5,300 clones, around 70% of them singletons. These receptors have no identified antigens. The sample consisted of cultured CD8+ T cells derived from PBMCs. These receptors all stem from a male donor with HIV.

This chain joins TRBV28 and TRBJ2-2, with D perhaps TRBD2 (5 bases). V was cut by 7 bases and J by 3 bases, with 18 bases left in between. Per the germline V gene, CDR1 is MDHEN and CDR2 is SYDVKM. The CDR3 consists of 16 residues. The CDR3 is CASKTAAAGDTGELFF. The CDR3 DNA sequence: TGTGCCAGCAAAACCGCCGCGGCGGGCGACACCGGGGAGCTGTTTTTT.

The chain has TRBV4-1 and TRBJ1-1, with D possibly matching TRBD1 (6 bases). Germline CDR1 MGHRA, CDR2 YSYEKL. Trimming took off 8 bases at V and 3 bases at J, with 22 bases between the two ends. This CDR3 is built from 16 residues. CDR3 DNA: TGCGCCAGCTCCCACACGGGCGAGGGGGACTACACTGAAGCTTTCTTT. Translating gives CASSHTGEGDYTEAFF.

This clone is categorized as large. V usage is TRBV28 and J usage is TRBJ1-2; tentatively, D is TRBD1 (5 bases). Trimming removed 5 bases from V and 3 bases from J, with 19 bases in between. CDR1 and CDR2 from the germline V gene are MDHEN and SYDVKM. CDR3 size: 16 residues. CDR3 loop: CASSIRPTDFDYGYTF. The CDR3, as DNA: TGTGCCAGCAGTATACGCCCGACAGATTTCGACTATGGCTACACCTTC.

The CDR3 coding sequence is TGTGCCAGCAGCCGACCGACTAGCGGGAAAGATACGCAGTATTTT. It codes for CASSRPTSGKDTQYF. The chain uses TRBV7-2 and TRBJ2-3; 11 positions agree with TRBD2. The CDR3 contains 15 residues. Germline V gives CDR1 SGHTA, CDR2 FQGNSA. J lost 5 bases, V lost 5 bases, and 6 bases had no gene match.

The CDR3 is CASSPRGMGASRTEAFF. CDR3 DNA sequence: TGTGCCAGCAGCCCCCGGGGGATGGGGGCATCGAGAACTGAAGCTTTCTTT. The chain employs TRBV28 and TRBJ1-1, with TRBD1 as a possible D gene (6 bases). Looked up from germline, CDR1 is MDHEN and CDR2 is SYDVKM. The length of the CDR3 is 17 residues. V lost 6 bases and J 5 bases, leaving 25 bases between the germline ends.

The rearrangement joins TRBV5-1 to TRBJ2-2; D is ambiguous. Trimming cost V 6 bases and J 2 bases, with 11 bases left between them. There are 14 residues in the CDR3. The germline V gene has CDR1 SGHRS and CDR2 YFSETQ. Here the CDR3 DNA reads TGCGCCAGCACCCTGACAAAAAACACCGGGGAGCTGTTTTTT. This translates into CASTLTKNTGELFF. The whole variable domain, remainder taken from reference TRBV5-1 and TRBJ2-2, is KAGVTQTPRYLIKTRGQQVTLSCSPISGHRSVSWYQQTPGQGLQFLFEYFSETQRNKGNFPGRFSGRQFSNSRSEMNVSTLELGDSALYLCASTLTKNTGELFFGEGSRLTVL.

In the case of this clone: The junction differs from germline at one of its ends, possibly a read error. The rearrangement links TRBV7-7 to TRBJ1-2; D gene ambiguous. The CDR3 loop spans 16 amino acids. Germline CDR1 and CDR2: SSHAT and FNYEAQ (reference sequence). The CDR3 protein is CASSQDPPDLDYGYTF. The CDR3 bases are TGCGCCAGCAGCCAAGATCCCCCAGACTTGGACTATGGCTACACCTTC.

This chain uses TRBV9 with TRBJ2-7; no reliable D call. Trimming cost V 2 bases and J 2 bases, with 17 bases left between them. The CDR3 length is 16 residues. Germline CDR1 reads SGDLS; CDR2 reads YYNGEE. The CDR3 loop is CASSVGVLGVPYEQYF. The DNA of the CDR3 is TGTGCCAGCAGCGTTGGAGTCCTTGGGGTCCCCTACGAGCAGTACTTC. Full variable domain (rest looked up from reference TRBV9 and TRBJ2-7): DSGVTQTPKHLITATGQRVTLRCSPRSGDLSVYWYQQSLDQGLQFLIQYYNGEERAKGNILERFSAQQFPDLHSELNLSSLELGDSALYFCASSVGVLGVPYEQYFGPGTRLTVT.

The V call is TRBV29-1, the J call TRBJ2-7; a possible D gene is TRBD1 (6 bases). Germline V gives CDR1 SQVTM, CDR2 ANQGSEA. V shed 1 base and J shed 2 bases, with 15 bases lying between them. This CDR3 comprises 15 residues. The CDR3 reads CSVEGNRANPYEQYF. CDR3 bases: TGCAGCGTTGAAGGTAACAGGGCGAACCCCTACGAGCAGTACTTC.

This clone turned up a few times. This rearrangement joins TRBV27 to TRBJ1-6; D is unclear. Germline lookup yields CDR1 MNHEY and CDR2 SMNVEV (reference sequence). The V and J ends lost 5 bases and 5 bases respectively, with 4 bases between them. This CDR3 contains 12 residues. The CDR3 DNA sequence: TGTGCCAGCAGTCCCCATAATTCACCCCTCCACTTT. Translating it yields CASSPHNSPLHF.

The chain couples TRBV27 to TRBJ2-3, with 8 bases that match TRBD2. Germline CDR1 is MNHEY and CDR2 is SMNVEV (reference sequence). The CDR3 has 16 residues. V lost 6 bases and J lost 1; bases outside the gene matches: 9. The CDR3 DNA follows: TGTGCCAGCAGACATACGACGACTAGCGGCACAGATACGCAGTATTTT. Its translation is CASRHTTTSGTDTQYF.

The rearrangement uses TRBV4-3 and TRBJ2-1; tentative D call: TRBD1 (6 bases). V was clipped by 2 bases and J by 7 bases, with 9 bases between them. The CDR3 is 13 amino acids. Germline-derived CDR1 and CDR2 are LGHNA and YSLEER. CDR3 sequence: CASSQLQGNEQFF. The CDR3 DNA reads TGCGCCAGCAGCCAACTACAGGGTAATGAGCAGTTCTTC.

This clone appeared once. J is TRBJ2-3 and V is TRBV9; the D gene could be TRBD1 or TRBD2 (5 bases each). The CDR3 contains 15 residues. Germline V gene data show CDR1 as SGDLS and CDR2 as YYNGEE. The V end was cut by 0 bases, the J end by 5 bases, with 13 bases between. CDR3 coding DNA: TGTGCCAGCAGCGTAGGGGACGGGGCTGGAGATACGCAGTATTTT. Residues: CASSVGDGAGDTQYF.

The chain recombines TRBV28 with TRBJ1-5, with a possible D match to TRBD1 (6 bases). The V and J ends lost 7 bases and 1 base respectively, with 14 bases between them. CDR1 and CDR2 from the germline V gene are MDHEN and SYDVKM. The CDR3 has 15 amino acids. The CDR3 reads CASIKQGLSNQPQHF. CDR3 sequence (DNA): TGTGCCAGCATTAAACAGGGTTTAAGCAATCAGCCCCAGCATTTT.

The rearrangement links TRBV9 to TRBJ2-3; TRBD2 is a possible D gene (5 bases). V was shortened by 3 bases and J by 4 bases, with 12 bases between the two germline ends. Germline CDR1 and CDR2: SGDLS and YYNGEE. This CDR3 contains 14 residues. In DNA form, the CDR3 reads TGTGCCAGCAGCGCCCCCGGGGTGGCAGATACGCAGTATTTT. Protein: CASSAPGVADTQYF.

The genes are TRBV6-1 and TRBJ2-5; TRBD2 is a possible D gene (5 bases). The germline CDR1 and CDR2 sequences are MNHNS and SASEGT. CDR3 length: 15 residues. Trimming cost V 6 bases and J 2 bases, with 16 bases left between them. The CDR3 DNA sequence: TGTGCCAGCAGCTCCGCCGGGATAGATCAAGAGACCCAGTACTTC. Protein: CASSSAGIDQETQYF.

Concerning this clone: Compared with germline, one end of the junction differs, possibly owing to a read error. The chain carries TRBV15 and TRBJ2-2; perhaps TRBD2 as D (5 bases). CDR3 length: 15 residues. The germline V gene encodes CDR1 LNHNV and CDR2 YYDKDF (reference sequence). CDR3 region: CATSRGRVALRGAVF. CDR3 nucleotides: TGTGCCACCAGCAGAGGTCGGGTGGCTTTACGGGGAGCTGTTTTT. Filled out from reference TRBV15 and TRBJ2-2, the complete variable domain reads DAMVIQNPRYQVTQFGKPVTLSCSQTLNHNVMYWYQQKSSQAPKLLFHYYDKDFNNEADTPDNFQSRRPNTSFCFLDIRSPGLGDTAMYLCATSRGRVALRGAVFGEGSRLTVL.

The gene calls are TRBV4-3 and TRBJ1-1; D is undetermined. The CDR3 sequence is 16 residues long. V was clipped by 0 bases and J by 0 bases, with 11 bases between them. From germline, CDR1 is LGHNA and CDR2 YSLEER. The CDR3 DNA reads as TGCGCCAGCAGCCAAGATGATGAACACCTGAACACTGAAGCTTTCTTT. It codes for CASSQDDEHLNTEAFF.

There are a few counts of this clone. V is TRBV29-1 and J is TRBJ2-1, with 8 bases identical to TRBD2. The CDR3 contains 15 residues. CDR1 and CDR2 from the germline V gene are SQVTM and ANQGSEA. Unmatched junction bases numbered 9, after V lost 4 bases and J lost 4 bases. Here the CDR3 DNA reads TGCAGCGTTGCAGCGGGAGAACTCACTTACAATGAGCAGTTCTTC. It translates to CSVAAGELTYNEQFF.